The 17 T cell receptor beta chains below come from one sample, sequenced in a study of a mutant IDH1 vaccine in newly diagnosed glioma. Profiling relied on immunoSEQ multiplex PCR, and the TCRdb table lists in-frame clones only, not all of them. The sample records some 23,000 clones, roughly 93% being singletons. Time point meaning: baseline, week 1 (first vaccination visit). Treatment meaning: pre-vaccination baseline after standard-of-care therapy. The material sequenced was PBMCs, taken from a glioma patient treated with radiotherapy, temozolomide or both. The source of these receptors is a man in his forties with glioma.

CDR3 loop: CASSRDPGLQFNEQFF. The DNA for the CDR3 is TGTGCCAGCAGCCGGGATCCGGGACTACAATTCAATGAGCAGTTCTTC. V gene TRBV5-4 combines with J gene TRBJ2-1, with 7 nucleotides matching TRBD2. Germline V gene lookup returns CDR1 SGHNT and CDR2 YYREEE (reference sequence). V trimming: 4 bases; J trimming: 6 bases; junction bases outside the gene matches: 13. CDR3 length: 16 amino acids.

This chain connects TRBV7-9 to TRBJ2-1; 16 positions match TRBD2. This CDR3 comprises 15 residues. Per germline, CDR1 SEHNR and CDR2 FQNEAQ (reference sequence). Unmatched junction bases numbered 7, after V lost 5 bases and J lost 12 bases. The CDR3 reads CASSPGLAGGAGQFF. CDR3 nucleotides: TGTGCCAGCAGCCCGGGACTAGCGGGGGGGGCGGGGCAGTTCTTC.

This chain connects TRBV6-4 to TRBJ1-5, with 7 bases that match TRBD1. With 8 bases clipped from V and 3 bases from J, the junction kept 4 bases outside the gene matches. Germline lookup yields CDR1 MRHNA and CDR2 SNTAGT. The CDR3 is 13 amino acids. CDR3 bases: TGTGCCAGCGACAGGGCATACAATCAGCCCCAGCATTTT. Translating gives CASDRAYNQPQHF.

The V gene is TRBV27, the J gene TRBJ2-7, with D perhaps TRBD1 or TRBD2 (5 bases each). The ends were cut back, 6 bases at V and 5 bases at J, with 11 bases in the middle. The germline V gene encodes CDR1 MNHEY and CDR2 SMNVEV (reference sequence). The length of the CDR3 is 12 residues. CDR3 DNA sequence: TGTGCCAGCAGCCGAGGGGTCCACGAGCAGTACTTC. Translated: CASSRGVHEQYF.

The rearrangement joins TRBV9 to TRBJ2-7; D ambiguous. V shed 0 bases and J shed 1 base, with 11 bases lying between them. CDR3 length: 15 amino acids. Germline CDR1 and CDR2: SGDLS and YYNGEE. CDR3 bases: TGTGCCAGCAGCGTAGGGTGGCTTTATTCCTACGAGCAGTACTTC. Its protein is CASSVGWLYSYEQYF.

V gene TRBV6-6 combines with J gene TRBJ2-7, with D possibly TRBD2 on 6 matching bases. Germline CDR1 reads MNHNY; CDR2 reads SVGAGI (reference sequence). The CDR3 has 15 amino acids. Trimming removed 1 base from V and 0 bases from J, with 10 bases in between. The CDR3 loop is CASSYYGRNSYEQYF. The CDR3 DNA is TGTGCCAGCAGTTACTACGGGAGAAACTCCTACGAGCAGTACTTC.

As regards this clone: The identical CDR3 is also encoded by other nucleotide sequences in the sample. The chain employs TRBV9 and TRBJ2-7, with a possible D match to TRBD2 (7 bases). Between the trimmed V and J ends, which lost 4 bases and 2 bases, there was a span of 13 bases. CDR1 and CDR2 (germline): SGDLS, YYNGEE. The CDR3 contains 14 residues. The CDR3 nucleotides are TGTGCCAGCAGCACCGGGGGGCCCCCCTACGAGCAGTACTTC. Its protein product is CASSTGGPPYEQYF.

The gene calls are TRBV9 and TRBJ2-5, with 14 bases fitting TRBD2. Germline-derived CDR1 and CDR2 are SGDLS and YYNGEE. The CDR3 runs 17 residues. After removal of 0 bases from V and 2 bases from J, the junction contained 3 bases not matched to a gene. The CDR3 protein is CASSVGTSGGRQETQYF. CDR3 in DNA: TGTGCCAGCAGCGTAGGGACTAGCGGGGGGAGACAAGAGACCCAGTACTTC.

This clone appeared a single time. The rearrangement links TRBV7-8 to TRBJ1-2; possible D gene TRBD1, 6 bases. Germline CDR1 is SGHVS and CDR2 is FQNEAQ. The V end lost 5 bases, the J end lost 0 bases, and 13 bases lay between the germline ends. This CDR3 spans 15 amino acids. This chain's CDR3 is CASSATDRTNYGYTF. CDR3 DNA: TGTGCCAGCAGCGCGACCGACAGGACTAACTATGGCTACACCTTC.

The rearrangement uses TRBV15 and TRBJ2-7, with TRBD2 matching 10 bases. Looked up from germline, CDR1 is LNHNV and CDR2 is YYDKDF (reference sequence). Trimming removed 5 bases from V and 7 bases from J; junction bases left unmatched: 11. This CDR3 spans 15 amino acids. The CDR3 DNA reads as TGTGCCACCAGCGCAACTAGCGGGAACTTCGATGAGCAGTACTTC. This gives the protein CATSATSGNFDEQYF.

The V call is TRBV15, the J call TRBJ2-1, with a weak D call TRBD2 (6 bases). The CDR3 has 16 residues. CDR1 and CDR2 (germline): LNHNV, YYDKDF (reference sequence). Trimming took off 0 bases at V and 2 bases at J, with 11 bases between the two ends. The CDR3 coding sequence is TGTGCCACCAGCAGAGAAAGTTGGGAGGCCTACAATGAGCAGTTCTTC. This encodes CATSRESWEAYNEQFF.

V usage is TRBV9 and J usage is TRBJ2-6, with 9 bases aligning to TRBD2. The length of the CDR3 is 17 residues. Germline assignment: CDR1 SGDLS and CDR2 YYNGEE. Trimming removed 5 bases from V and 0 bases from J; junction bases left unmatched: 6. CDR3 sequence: CASSLGLATSGANVLTF. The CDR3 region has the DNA TGTGCCAGCAGTCTTGGACTAGCGACCTCTGGGGCCAACGTCCTGACTTTC.

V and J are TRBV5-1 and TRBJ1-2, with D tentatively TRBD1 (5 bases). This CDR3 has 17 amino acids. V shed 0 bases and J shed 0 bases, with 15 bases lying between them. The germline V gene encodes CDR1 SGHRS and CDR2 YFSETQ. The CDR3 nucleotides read TGCGCCAGCAGCTTGGCGGGACCGCAGCGGGCTAACTATGGCTACACCTTC. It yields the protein CASSLAGPQRANYGYTF.

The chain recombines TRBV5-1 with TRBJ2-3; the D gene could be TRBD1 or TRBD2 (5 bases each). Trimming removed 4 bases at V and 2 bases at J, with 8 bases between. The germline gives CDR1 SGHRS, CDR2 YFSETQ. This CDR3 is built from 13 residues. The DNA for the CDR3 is TGCGCCAGCAGCCGGGACGCCACAGATACGCAGTATTTT. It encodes CASSRDATDTQYF.

The CDR3 nucleotides read TGCGCCAGCAGCTTGGCCACGGCGGGGGGGGGTACAGATACGCAGTATTTT. Encoded protein: CASSLATAGGGTDTQYF. The rearrangement uses TRBV5-1 and TRBJ2-3; 9 bases align to TRBD2. CDR3 length: 17 amino acids. Germline CDR1 reads SGHRS; CDR2 reads YFSETQ. V lost 0 bases to trimming and J lost 3 bases; unmatched junction nucleotides: 8.

CDR3 residues: CASSRDSSTYEQYF. CDR3 DNA: TGTGCCAGCAGCCGGGATTCCTCTACCTACGAGCAGTACTTC. The chain employs TRBV7-9 and TRBJ2-7, with D tentatively TRBD2 (5 bases). This CDR3 spans 14 amino acids. The germline gives CDR1 SEHNR, CDR2 FQNEAQ (reference sequence). Deletions cut 5 bases from V and 2 bases from J, with 13 bases between.

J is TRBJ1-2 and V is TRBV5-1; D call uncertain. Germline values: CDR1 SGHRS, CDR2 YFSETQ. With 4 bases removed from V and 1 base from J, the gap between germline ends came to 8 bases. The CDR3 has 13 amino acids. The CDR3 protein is CASSRQDNYGYTF. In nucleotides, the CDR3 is TGCGCCAGCAGCCGGCAGGATAACTATGGCTACACCTTC.